One sample yielded the 19 T cell receptor beta chains listed below, sequenced in a study of blood T cell repertoires in COVID-19. Method: immunoSEQ multiplex PCR; TCRdb's copy keeps in-frame clones and lacks some. The table includes roughly 190,000 clones, roughly 86% detected once. The sample was peripheral blood. All receptors come from a man in his sixties or seventies with acute or convalescent COVID-19.

The chain couples TRBV6-5 to TRBJ2-1; perhaps TRBD1 as D (6 bases). Trimming took 5 bases from V and 0 from J, leaving 11 bases between them. There are 15 residues in the CDR3. CDR1 and CDR2 from the germline V gene are MNHEY and SVGAGI. DNA for the CDR3: TGTGCCAGCAGTCTGGGGGCCTTCTCCTACAATGAGCAGTTCTTC. This encodes CASSLGAFSYNEQFF.

The rearrangement links TRBV19 to TRBJ2-1; D not certain. V was shortened by 7 bases and J by 0 bases, with 16 bases between the two germline ends. This CDR3 is built from 16 residues. Germline values: CDR1 LNHDA, CDR2 SQIVND (reference sequence). CDR3 region: CASTIWRSSSYNEQFF. In nucleotides, the CDR3 is TGTGCCAGTACGATATGGCGGAGCAGCTCCTACAATGAGCAGTTCTTC.

The V and J genes are TRBV6-5 and TRBJ2-1; 10 bases fit TRBD2. CDR1 is MNHEY and CDR2 is SVGAGI in the germline V gene. The CDR3 totals 14 residues. Trimming cost V 6 bases and J 8 bases; bases outside gene matches: 7. The CDR3, as DNA: TGTGCCAGCAGAGAGCGGGAGGGCCATTATGAGCAGTTCTTC. Translating gives CASREREGHYEQFF.

The chain couples TRBV3-1 (or the pseudogene TRBV3-2) to TRBJ1-2; 8 bases fit TRBD1. V was clipped by 3 bases and J by 4 bases; unmatched bases: 4. This CDR3 comprises 14 residues. Germline CDR1 reads LGHDT; CDR2 reads YNNKEL (reference sequence). CDR3 in DNA: TGTGCCAGCAGCCAGGGCGACAGGGGCTATGGCTACACCTTC. This codes for CASSQGDRGYGYTF.

The table lists this clone with a few counts. The chain recombines TRBV24-1 with TRBJ2-1; 7 nucleotides match TRBD2. This CDR3 has 15 residues. The trim removed 3 bases at V and 10 bases at J, leaving 11 bases unmatched. Germline V gene data show CDR1 as KGHDR and CDR2 as SFDVKD. CDR3 DNA: TGTGCCACCAGTGATATCGGGGAGGGGAAAAGCGAGCAGTTCTTC. It yields the protein CATSDIGEGKSEQFF.

The chain combines TRBV7-2 with TRBJ1-4; the match to TRBD1 covers 9 bases. The CDR3 has 13 residues. Germline lookup yields CDR1 SGHTA and CDR2 FQGNSA. V gave up 5 bases and J gave up 14 bases; unmatched junction bases: 9. The CDR3 sequence: CASSGDRVSSLFF. CDR3 sequence (DNA): TGTGCCAGCAGCGGGGACAGGGTATCCTCCCTGTTTTTT.

This clone was detected a few times. The rearrangement joins TRBV6-6 to TRBJ1-5; TRBD1 might be the D (5 bases). CDR1 is MNHNY and CDR2 is SVGAGI in the germline V gene (reference sequence). This CDR3 is 15 amino acids long. The V end was cut by 6 bases, the J end by 1 base, with 13 bases between. The CDR3, as DNA: TGTGCCAGCAGGCCCCGGGGGGAGAGCAATCAGCCCCAGCATTTT. Translation gives CASRPRGESNQPQHF.

On this clone: Other DNA sequences from this sample encode an identical CDR3 as well. The CDR3 bases are TGTGCCAGCAGCGTAGAGTCTTCGGGAGGGACCCAGTACTTC. Translation gives CASSVESSGGTQYF. The V gene is TRBV9, the J gene TRBJ2-5, with TRBD2 matching 7 bases. J lost 7 bases, V lost 0 bases, and 6 bases had no gene match. Looked up from germline, CDR1 is SGDLS and CDR2 is YYNGEE. This CDR3 comprises 14 residues.

The chain employs TRBV9 and TRBJ1-1; perhaps TRBD1 as D (5 bases). The germline V and J ends were trimmed by 2 bases and 5 bases, with 16 bases remaining between them. The CDR3 contains 15 residues. Per germline, CDR1 SGDLS and CDR2 YYNGEE. CDR3 sequence reads: CASSVGGPTGTEAFF. The CDR3 DNA reads TGTGCCAGCAGCGTGGGGGGACCTACGGGGACTGAAGCTTTCTTT.

The V gene is TRBV9, the J gene TRBJ2-3, with D possibly being TRBD1 (6 bases). CDR1 and CDR2 (germline): SGDLS, YYNGEE. Trimming stripped 6 bases from V and 3 bases from J, with 14 bases between. The CDR3 runs to 14 residues. CDR3 region: CASTRGGRTDTQYF. CDR3 nucleotides: TGTGCCAGCACCAGAGGGGGTCGTACAGATACGCAGTATTTT.

The chain carries TRBV5-8 and TRBJ2-3; no clear D gene. This CDR3 is built from 15 residues. Germline CDR1 and CDR2: SGHTS and YDEGEE. V gave up 1 base and J gave up 0 bases, with 9 bases separating them. The CDR3 loop reads CASSLSPASTDTQYF. In nucleotides, the CDR3 is TGTGCCAGCAGCTTGAGTCCCGCGAGCACAGATACGCAGTATTTT.

The chain carries TRBV28 and TRBJ1-1, with 11 bases lining up with TRBD1. The CDR3 is 16 amino acids. Unmatched junction bases numbered 5, after V lost 0 bases and J lost 5 bases. CDR1 MDHEN and CDR2 SYDVKM come from the germline V gene. This chain's CDR3 is CASSLWGTGGRTEAFF. Here the CDR3 DNA reads TGTGCCAGCAGTTTATGGGGGACAGGGGGAAGGACTGAAGCTTTCTTT.

This chain uses TRBV4-3 with TRBJ1-1; 8 bases are a match to TRBD1. The junction had 6 bases not matched to a gene; V was cut back by 3 bases and J by 3 bases. CDR1 LGHNA and CDR2 YSLEER come from the germline V gene. The CDR3 contains 15 residues. In DNA, the CDR3 is TGCGCCAGCAGCCAGACAGGGGAAGGGTACACTGAAGCTTTCTTT. This sequence encodes CASSQTGEGYTEAFF.

The rearrangement links TRBV7-9 to TRBJ2-7, with D tentatively TRBD2 (5 bases). V lost 4 bases and J 5 bases, leaving 15 bases between the germline ends. The CDR3 is 14 amino acids. CDR1 is SEHNR and CDR2 is FQNEAQ in the germline V gene (reference sequence). CDR3 coding DNA: TGTGCCAGCAGCTCGAGAGGGTTCTTCCACGAGCAGTACTTC. Encoded protein: CASSSRGFFHEQYF. Using reference TRBV7-9 and TRBJ2-7 for the parts outside the CDR3, the full variable domain is DTGVSQNPRHKITKRGQNVTFRCDPISEHNRLYWYRQTLGQGPEFLTYFQNEAQLEKSRLLSDRFSAERPKGSFSTLEIQRTEQGDSAMYLCASSSRGFFHEQYFGPGTRLTVT.

V is TRBV9 and J is TRBJ1-2; TRBD1 matches 8 bases. The V gene's germline CDR1 is SGDLS and CDR2 YYNGEE. The CDR3 sequence is 14 residues long. The trim removed 1 base at V and 4 bases at J, leaving 3 bases unmatched. The CDR3, as DNA: TGTGCCAGCAGCGTAAGACAGGGGACCTATGGCTACACCTTC. Translating gives CASSVRQGTYGYTF.

The table lists this clone with a count of one. The chain has TRBV3-1 (or the pseudogene TRBV3-2) and TRBJ2-7; D not resolved. Trimming left V 0 bases short and J 2 bases short, with 11 bases between. CDR3 length equals 15 residues. Germline CDR1 is LGHDT and CDR2 is YNNKEL (reference sequence). The CDR3 DNA reads as TGTGCCAGCAGCCAAGACCCCTCCCGCGCCTACGAGCAGTACTTC. Its translation: CASSQDPSRAYEQYF.

Concerning this clone: The junction differs from germline at one of its ends, possibly a read error. This rearrangement joins TRBV20-1 to TRBJ2-4, with TRBD1 identical over 7 bases. Germline V gene data show CDR1 as DFQATT and CDR2 as SNEGSKA (reference sequence). This CDR3 is built from 10 residues. CDR3 protein: CSALRDSPFF. Written as DNA, the CDR3 is TGCAGTGCGCTCCGGGACAGTCCATTCTTC.

The V and J genes are TRBV27 and TRBJ1-2; D is perhaps TRBD1 (5 bases). The CDR3 covers 14 residues. Between the trimmed V and J ends, which lost 5 bases and 4 bases, there was a span of 14 bases. CDR1 is MNHEY and CDR2 is SMNVEV in the germline V gene (reference sequence). CDR3 residues: CASSPQGSSYGYTF. CDR3 nucleotide sequence: TGTGCCAGCAGTCCGCAGGGTTCAAGCTATGGCTACACCTTC.

The chain has TRBV29-1 and TRBJ2-2; maybe TRBD1 (5 bases). The CDR3 loop spans 12 amino acids. With 4 bases removed from V and 10 bases from J, the gap between germline ends came to 13 bases. Per the germline V gene, CDR1 is SQVTM and CDR2 is ANQGSEA. Here the CDR3 reads CSVVPGGQELFF. The CDR3 DNA is TGCAGCGTTGTACCAGGTGGACAGGAGCTGTTTTTT.